This TCR beta chain came from a study of OX40 agonist ivuxolimab in advanced cancers. Across the study: Ivuxolimab, an agonist antibody against OX40 (CD134), was given to patients.

Sequencing was performed with immunoSEQ multiplex PCR; in TCRdb, only in-frame clones are kept and a portion is missing. The sample includes over 70,000 clones, 85% to 90% of them seen just once. Study results and limitations: Still undetermined is the antigen specificity of the expanded peripheral T cells. Expanded clones were, on average, more numerous among CD8+ T cells than CD4+.

The CDR3 loop spans 13 amino acids. The V end was cut by 7 bases, the J end by 1 base, with 8 bases between. CDR1 and CDR2 (germline): MNHEY, SVGAGI. With regard to this clone: Its antigen remains unknown.

The chain couples TRBV6-5 to TRBJ1-3, with D unclear. The sample in question was CD4+ or CD8+ T cells sorted from blood, obtained in a trial of the OX40 agonist ivuxolimab. The source of this sequence is an adult with an advanced solid tumor such as melanoma, head and neck, liver or kidney cancer. The CDR3 here is CASIPGSGNTIYF. In nucleotides, the CDR3 is TGTGCCAGCATCCCGGGATCTGGAAACACCATATATTTT.